This T cell receptor beta chain is drawn from a study of shared clonotypes between healthy human individuals. On the study more broadly: Serving as donors were two women and a few men, whose ages spanned 18 to 49. Three CD4 naive, three CD4 memory, two CD8 naive and one CD8 memory plate were used per donor.

Some clones are missing from TCRdb's copy, which holds only in-frame ones; the method was immunoSEQ multiplex PCR. The repertoire holds about 2 million clones, 85% to 95% seen once, with approximately 0.13% in the top ten. Germline-derived CDR1 and CDR2 are SGHTA and FQGNSA. The CDR3 is made up of 16 amino acids. V was trimmed by 0 bases and J by 0 bases, leaving 10 bases between them. Sequences were obtained from naive CD4+ T cells sorted from blood. Sample subset: CD45RA+ positively selected. The receptor was derived from a man aged 18 to 29 in good health. This chain joins TRBV7-2 and TRBJ2-3; TRBD1 might be the D (6 bases). In DNA, the CDR3 is TGTGCCAGCAGCTTAGCCCGACAGGTTAGCACAGATACGCAGTATTTT. This codes for CASSLARQVSTDTQYF.